The clone carrying this TCR beta chain was seen just once. As yet, its antigen is unknown. Looked up from germline, CDR1 is GTSNPN and CDR2 is SVGIG (reference sequence). The CDR3 sequence is 12 residues long. V was shortened by 3 bases and J by 5 bases, with 10 bases between the two germline ends. Sequencing was performed with immunoSEQ multiplex PCR; in TCRdb, only in-frame clones are kept and a portion is missing. The sample shows 20,000 to 25,000 clones, more than 95% of them seen only once. The sample is drawn from a study of T cells in tuberculosis. Study-wide context: A South African cohort included IGRA-negative adolescents, latently infected IGRA-positive adolescents and adults with active tuberculosis. Study findings and constraints: Active tuberculosis cases were adults; controls were adolescents. Active tuberculosis TCR-alpha repertoires lay closer to GMM-specific TCRs than IGRA-negative controls, suggesting clonal expansion. Classification accuracy was 87% (AUROC more than 0.8) with the GMM-specific repertoire.

The clonotype was recovered from a donor aged 10 to 29 with latent tuberculosis or without tuberculosis infection. This rearrangement joins TRBV30 to TRBJ1-1, with D possibly TRBD1 on 6 matching bases. The source material was PBMCs. CDR3: CAWRQGPTEAFF. In nucleotides, the CDR3 is TGTGCCTGGAGACAGGGTCCAACTGAAGCTTTCTTT.